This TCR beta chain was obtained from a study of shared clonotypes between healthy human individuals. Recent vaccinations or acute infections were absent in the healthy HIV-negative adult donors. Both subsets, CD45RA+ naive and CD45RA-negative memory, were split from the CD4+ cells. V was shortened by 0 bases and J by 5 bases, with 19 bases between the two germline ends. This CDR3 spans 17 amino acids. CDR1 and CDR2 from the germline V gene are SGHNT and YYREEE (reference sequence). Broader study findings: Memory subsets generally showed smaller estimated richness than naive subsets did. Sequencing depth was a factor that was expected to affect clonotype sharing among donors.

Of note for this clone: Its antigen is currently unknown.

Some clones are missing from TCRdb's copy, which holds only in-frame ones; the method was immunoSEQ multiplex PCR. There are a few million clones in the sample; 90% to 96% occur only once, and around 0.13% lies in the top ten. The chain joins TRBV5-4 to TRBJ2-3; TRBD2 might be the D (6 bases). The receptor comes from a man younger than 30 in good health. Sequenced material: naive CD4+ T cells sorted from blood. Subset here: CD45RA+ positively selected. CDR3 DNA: TGTGCCAGCAGCTTGGGCGGCGCGGGACGGATTGGAGATACGCAGTATTTT. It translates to CASSLGGAGRIGDTQYF.